This TCR beta chain was profiled in a study of T-cell reconstitution after alpha-beta-depleted transplantation in children. General study findings and limits: Alpha-beta T cells about two months after transplant reportedly derived from several hundred expanded graft clones. Surviving recipient T cells and thymic progenitors accounted for the high day-60 TCRbeta diversity observed in some patients. Fresh T-cell production supplied most of the T-cell counts and diversity seen one year after transplant.

In germline, CDR1 is SGHRS, CDR2 YFSETQ. Germline trimming cut 5 bases from V and 4 bases from J; bases unmatched to any gene: 10. The length of the CDR3 is 17 residues. As it was prepared, the TCRbeta library received unique molecular identifiers. MiXCR, run by TCRdb on the PCR reads, gives a single entry per CDR3 protein. The sample holds about 830,000 distinct CDR3 sequences; approximately 15% are singletons and the top ten take roughly 5%. This clonotype appeared many times. Its matching antigen is unknown. Source: PBMCs, mostly from graft donor cells, taken 360 days after TCRalphabeta/CD19-depleted stem cell transplant. V and J are TRBV5-1 and TRBJ2-2; 11 bases align to TRBD2. The TCR was taken from a male patient under 18 who had a stem cell transplant for acute lymphoblastic leukemia, so the T cells may come from the graft donor. This CDR3 is CASSYQTGTSGTGELFF. CDR3 nucleotides: TGCGCCAGCAGTTATCAAACCGGGACTAGCGGCACCGGGGAGCTGTTTTTT.